The 18 T cell receptor beta chains in this list originate from one sample, sequenced in a study of T cell responses to AZD1222 COVID-19 vaccine. Profiled with immunoSEQ multiplex PCR; TCRdb holds only in-frame clones, not every one. Of around 78,000 clones listed, roughly 87% were seen once; the top ten hold 24%. The starting material was peripheral blood, obtained on day 0 of AZD1222 vaccination. The receptors were gathered from an adult in good health.

There are a few counts of this clone. The chain links TRBV9 to TRBJ2-3; no clear D. Germline V CDR1 and CDR2: SGDLS, YYNGEE. The CDR3 is made up of 14 amino acids. Trimming stripped 1 base from V and 8 bases from J, with 14 bases between. CDR3 amino acids: CASSVQEVVGTQYF. DNA of the CDR3: TGTGCCAGCAGCGTACAGGAAGTCGTAGGTACGCAGTATTTT.

The chain joins TRBV18 to TRBJ1-3; D ambiguous. V was trimmed by 4 bases and J by 0 bases, leaving 13 bases between them. CDR1 is KGHSH and CDR2 is LQKENI in the germline V gene. The CDR3 is 16 amino acids. CDR3 DNA: TGTGCCAGCTCACTATCACAGAGACTCTCTGGAAACACCATATATTTT. This gives the protein CASSLSQRLSGNTIYF.

The chain combines TRBV5-1 with TRBJ2-2, with D possibly being TRBD2 (6 bases). CDR1 is SGHRS and CDR2 is YFSETQ in the germline V gene. The CDR3 length is 16 residues. The V end lost 3 bases, the J end lost 0 bases, and 12 bases lay between the germline ends. The CDR3 DNA reads as TGCGCCAGCAGCTCCCTCGGGGGAGCGAACACCGGGGAGCTGTTTTTT. This gives the protein CASSSLGGANTGELFF.

The CDR3 sequence is CSVAPGLAGGLSSTDTQYF. CDR3 nucleotide sequence: TGCAGCGTCGCACCGGGACTAGCGGGAGGGCTTTCTAGCACAGATACGCAGTATTTT. The chain has TRBV29-1 and TRBJ2-3, with 16 bases fitting TRBD2. The CDR3 has 19 residues. J lost 0 bases, V lost 6 bases, and 12 bases had no gene match. Germline values: CDR1 SQVTM, CDR2 ANQGSEA.

This clone was observed once. The rearrangement links TRBV14 to TRBJ2-7; 8 bases agree with TRBD1. J gave up 5 bases and V 3 bases, and 9 bases lay outside the gene matches. Germline V lookup: CDR1 SGHDN, CDR2 FVKESK. There are 15 residues in the CDR3. The CDR3 nucleotides read TGTGCCAGCAGCCAGCCCGGGACAGGTTACAACGAGCAGTACTTC. It translates to CASSQPGTGYNEQYF.

The chain couples TRBV28 to TRBJ2-7; TRBD2 matches at 10 bases. Germline V lookup: CDR1 MDHEN, CDR2 SYDVKM. Trimming at V came to 3 bases and at J to 8 bases, leaving 10 bases not matched to a gene. The CDR3 has 15 amino acids. The CDR3 spells CASSLSVAGGRQQYF. The CDR3 coding sequence is TGTGCCAGCAGTTTGTCGGTAGCGGGAGGTCGGCAGCAGTACTTC.

This sequence joins TRBV18 and TRBJ1-3; no definite D call. This CDR3 has 15 residues. Germline CDR1 is KGHSH and CDR2 is LQKENI. V shed 3 bases and J shed 0 bases, with 9 bases lying between them. This CDR3 is CASSPSPVSGNTIYF. The CDR3 bases are TGTGCCAGCTCACCCTCCCCGGTCTCTGGAAACACCATATATTTT.

The CDR3 DNA reads TGTGCCAGCTCGTCGACTAGCGGGAGGCCCGCTAGCACAGATACGCAGTATTTT. This gives the protein CASSSTSGRPASTDTQYF. This chain uses TRBV18 with TRBJ2-3; 13 bases match TRBD2. CDR1 and CDR2 from the germline V gene are KGHSH and LQKENI. The CDR3 extends over 18 amino acids. Germline trimming cut 6 bases from V and 0 bases from J; bases unmatched to any gene: 9.

This clone was observed a few times. DNA for the CDR3: TGTGCCAGCACCGCCCAGGGGGGTATTGGAGGAAACACCATATATTTT. It specifies CASTAQGGIGGNTIYF. The V call is TRBV28, the J call TRBJ1-3, with 7 positions matching TRBD1. The CDR3 spans 16 residues. Per germline, CDR1 MDHEN and CDR2 SYDVKM. J was trimmed by 4 bases and V by 7 bases; bases with no gene match: 13. Full variable domain (missing parts from reference TRBV28 and TRBJ1-3): DVKVTQSSRYLVKRTGEKVFLECVQDMDHENMFWYRQDPGLGLRLIYFSYDVKMKEKGDIPEGYSVSREKKERFSLILESASTNQTSMYLCASTAQGGIGGNTIYFGEGSWLTVV.

V gene TRBV5-1 combines with J gene TRBJ2-2; the D is unclear. Per the germline V gene, CDR1 is SGHRS and CDR2 is YFSETQ. The length of the CDR3 is 15 residues. Trimming took 0 bases from V and 5 from J, leaving 11 bases between them. DNA for the CDR3: TGCGCCAGCAGCTTGGCGAGTTTTGGAACCGGGGAGCTGTTTTTT. This sequence encodes CASSLASFGTGELFF.

The gene calls are TRBV2 and TRBJ2-7; 9 nucleotides line up with TRBD2. The trim removed 3 bases at V and 1 base at J, leaving 1 base unmatched. The CDR3 sequence is 14 residues long. In germline, CDR1 is SNHLY, CDR2 FYNNEI. The CDR3 here is CASSDAGGSYEQYF. The CDR3 DNA follows: TGTGCCAGCAGTGATGCGGGAGGGTCCTACGAGCAGTACTTC.

The chain has TRBV27 and TRBJ2-7, with D possibly being TRBD2 (6 bases). The CDR3 has 15 amino acids. CDR1 and CDR2 (germline): MNHEY, SMNVEV (reference sequence). Trimming took 3 bases from V and 7 from J, leaving 19 bases between them. CDR3 sequence: CASSFSSTSSFEQYF. The CDR3 DNA is TGTGCCAGCAGTTTTTCCTCCACTAGCTCCTTTGAGCAGTACTTC.

V usage is TRBV27 and J usage is TRBJ1-1; D is uncertain. CDR3 size: 14 residues. CDR1 MNHEY and CDR2 SMNVEV come from the germline V gene (reference sequence). Trimming left V 6 bases short and J 4 bases short, with 15 bases between. The CDR3 coding sequence is TGTGCCAGCAGCCTACATCCCAGCGGCACTGAAGCTTTCTTT. Amino acid sequence: CASSLHPSGTEAFF.

The J gene is TRBJ1-2, the V gene TRBV6-5; D unresolved. Trimming left V 4 bases short and J 5 bases short, with 17 bases between. CDR1 MNHEY and CDR2 SVGAGI come from the germline V gene. The CDR3 length is 15 residues. In nucleotides, the CDR3 is TGTGCCAGCAGTTTAAGACCGCTCCCCGGGTATGGCTACACCTTC. This sequence encodes CASSLRPLPGYGYTF.

The V call is TRBV21-1, the J call TRBJ1-2. TRBV21-1 is labeled a pseudogene. This CDR3 comprises 12 residues. The CDR3 protein is CASSEGKNGYTF. The CDR3 DNA follows: TGTGCCAGCAGCGAGGGAAAGAATGGCTACACCTTC.

The chain couples TRBV5-1 to TRBJ1-4, with a possible D match to TRBD1 (5 bases). The V end was cut by 5 bases, the J end by 0 bases, with 14 bases between. The V gene's germline CDR1 is SGHRS and CDR2 YFSETQ. The CDR3 is made up of 16 amino acids. In DNA form, the CDR3 reads TGCGCCAGCAGGACCGGGACGCTTGCAACTAATGAAAAACTGTTTTTT. Translation: CASRTGTLATNEKLFF.

The chain links TRBV6-1 to TRBJ1-1, with D uncertain. With 1 base removed from V and 10 bases from J, the gap between germline ends came to 4 bases. The CDR3 has 10 residues. The germline V gene encodes CDR1 MNHNS and CDR2 SASEGT. CDR3 nucleotide sequence: TGTGCCAGCAGTGAAGTGGTAGCTTTCTTT. It is translated as CASSEVVAFF.

The J gene is TRBJ2-6, the V gene TRBV29-1; D is perhaps TRBD1 or TRBD2 (5 bases each). The CDR3 loop spans 14 amino acids. The V gene lost 5 bases and the J gene lost 4 bases, with 12 bases spanning the gap. CDR1 is SQVTM, CDR2 ANQGSEA, per germline. CDR3 in amino acids: CSVLMGRGANVLTF. In DNA, the CDR3 is TGCAGCGTTCTAATGGGACGCGGGGCCAACGTCCTGACTTTC.